The 9 T cell receptor beta chains reported below all come from one sample, sequenced in a study of blood T cell repertoires in COVID-19 (dated by TCRdb to about 2020). Library preparation employed the immunoSEQ multiplex PCR assay. The immuneACCESS repertoire file appears here via TCRdb, limited to in-frame rearrangements. These files lack a portion of the clones; in checked studies, under half of the deficit traces to unresolved V genes, and the cause of the others is not known. This sample gives 300,000 to 350,000 clones in total; approximately 88% of them show up just once. The ten largest clones capture around 4.6% of the sample. Sequencing input: PBMCs or T cells enriched from blood (not recorded which). These receptors came from a man in his thirties or forties who had recovered from COVID-19.

CDR3 region: CASSQDWRNTGELFF. The CDR3 nucleotides read TGTGCCAGCAGCCAAGACTGGAGGAACACCGGGGAGCTGTTTTTT. The chain links TRBV4-2 to TRBJ2-2; D ambiguous. This CDR3 has 15 residues. The germline CDR1 and CDR2 sequences are LGHNA and YNFKEQ. Trimming stripped 0 bases from V and 1 base from J, with 6 bases between.

J is TRBJ2-7 and V is TRBV2; tentative D call: TRBD1 (5 bases). CDR1 is SNHLY and CDR2 is FYNNEI in the germline V gene. The ends were cut back, 1 base at V and 6 bases at J, with 10 bases in the middle. CDR3 length: 13 residues. This CDR3 is CASSEESGIEQYF. The DNA for the CDR3 is TGTGCCAGCAGTGAAGAGTCAGGGATCGAGCAGTACTTC.

This chain uses TRBV5-4 with TRBJ1-1; 8 bases map to TRBD1. This CDR3 region has 15 residues. V dropped 4 bases and J dropped 4; count of bases not matched to a gene: 9. CDR1 SGHNT and CDR2 YYREEE come from the germline V gene (reference sequence). The CDR3 sequence: CASSQDRAQGTEAFF. The CDR3 coding sequence is TGTGCCAGCAGCCAGGACAGGGCACAGGGCACTGAAGCTTTCTTT.

The chain employs TRBV7-7 and TRBJ2-1; TRBD1 matches 7 bases. The length of the CDR3 is 14 residues. The J segment lost 9 bases and the V segment lost 5 bases, leaving 10 bases of the junction unmatched. The germline CDR1 and CDR2 sequences are SSHAT and FNYEAQ (reference sequence). CDR3 nucleotides: TGTGCCAGCAGCCCCTCCCCATACAGGGGTGAGCAGTTCTTC. Translating gives CASSPSPYRGEQFF.

The chain is built from TRBV5-1 and TRBJ2-7; TRBD1 aligns across 9 bases. CDR1 and CDR2 from the germline V gene are SGHRS and YFSETQ. The length of the CDR3 is 15 residues. Trimming took 5 bases from V and 5 from J; bases not matched to a gene: 11. As DNA, the CDR3 is TGCGCCAGCAGTTGGGGGGACAGGGCTTCTGACGAGCAGTACTTC. Translation gives CASSWGDRASDEQYF.

The genes are TRBV15 and TRBJ2-5, with D possibly being TRBD1 (6 bases). The V and J ends lost 2 bases and 1 base respectively, with 17 bases between them. The CDR3 has 17 residues. CDR1 is LNHNV and CDR2 is YYDKDF in the germline V gene (reference sequence). The DNA of the CDR3 is TGTGCCACCAGCAGAACAGGGTTTCAAAAGCGCCAAGAGACCCAGTACTTC. It encodes CATSRTGFQKRQETQYF.

J is TRBJ2-1 and V is TRBV3-1 (or the pseudogene TRBV3-2), with 7 bases matching TRBD2. J lost 9 bases, V lost 4 bases, and 9 bases had no gene match. CDR1 and CDR2 from the germline V gene are LGHDT and YNNKEL (reference sequence). The CDR3 length is 14 residues. The CDR3 loop is CASSPTGEGFEQFF. The CDR3 bases are TGTGCCAGCAGCCCGACCGGGGAGGGATTTGAGCAGTTCTTC.

The rearrangement uses TRBV13 and TRBJ1-1; weak D call: TRBD1 (6 bases). Looked up from germline, CDR1 is PRHDT and CDR2 is FYEKMQ (reference sequence). Trimming left V 0 bases short and J 8 bases short, with 7 bases between. This CDR3 region has 12 residues. The DNA of the CDR3 is TGTGCCAGCAGCTTAGGGGACAGCGAAGCTTTCTTT. As protein: CASSLGDSEAFF.

This clone was recorded a few times. The V and J genes are TRBV10-1 and TRBJ1-2, with 8 positions matching TRBD1. Germline loops: CDR1 WNHNN, CDR2 SYGVQD (reference sequence). Trimming took 0 bases from V and 6 from J; bases not matched to a gene: 6. The CDR3 runs 15 residues. CDR3: CASSESIQGVDGYTF. In nucleotides, the CDR3 is TGCGCCAGCAGTGAGTCGATACAGGGGGTTGATGGCTACACCTTC.